What follows is one T cell receptor beta chain and its context. No antigen is known for it. The entry originates in a study of T cell responses to AZD1222 COVID-19 vaccine. Study-level results: Only 5 or 6 people who got AZD1222 tested seropositive at baseline. Spike-specific TCR breadth and depth both grew after two AZD1222 doses.

The data were produced by immunoSEQ multiplex PCR, yet TCRdb's version contains in-frame clones alone and is incomplete. The profile covers approximately 190,000 clones, with about 92% appearing a single time and 3.6% taken by the ten largest. The V gene lost 0 bases and the J gene lost 7 bases, with 13 bases spanning the gap. Germline-derived CDR1 and CDR2 are SGHDN and FVKESK. This CDR3 comprises 14 residues. The sequence was obtained from an adult who received the MenACWY meningococcal vaccine as a control. The genes are TRBV14 and TRBJ2-7; D is unresolved. This specimen consisted of peripheral blood, obtained 28 days after the second dose of the MenACWY control vaccine. In DNA form, the CDR3 reads TGTGCCAGCAGCCAAGAAGCGACTTTGGGAGAGCAGTACTTC. Amino acids: CASSQEATLGEQYF.